Following are 8 T cell receptor beta chains from one sample sequenced in a study of shared clonotypes between healthy human individuals. Assay used: immunoSEQ multiplex PCR; TCRdb lists only in-frame clones, some missing. The profile shows 2 million to 2.5 million clones, 85% to 95% of them singletons. Sequenced: naive CD4+ T cells from PBMCs. As for subset: CD45RA+ positively selected. These receptor sequences come from a man between 18 and 35 years old in good health. Some clones in this sample may be carry-over from other donors' samples.

V and J are TRBV2 and TRBJ2-1, with a tentative D call TRBD2 (6 bases). There are 15 residues in the CDR3. Trimming shortened V by 9 bases and J by 2 bases, and 17 bases separated the two germline ends. Germline loops: CDR1 SNHLY, CDR2 FYNNEI. CDR3 sequence reads: CASSTGLFAYNEQFF. The CDR3 region has the DNA TGTGCCAGTTCGACTGGACTATTTGCCTACAATGAGCAGTTCTTC.

The rearrangement links TRBV11-2 to TRBJ1-5; TRBD1 matches at 7 bases. CDR3 length equals 13 residues. The germline CDR1 and CDR2 sequences are SGHAT and FQNNGV. The V segment lost 4 bases and the J segment 7 bases; nucleotides outside the gene matches: 4. The CDR3 sequence is CASSSTGDQPQHF. CDR3 coding DNA: TGTGCCAGCAGCTCAACAGGGGACCAGCCCCAGCATTTT. Based on the CDR3 plus reference TRBV11-2 and TRBJ1-5, the full variable domain is EAGVAQSPRYKIIEKRQSVAFWCNPISGHATLYWYQQILGQGPKLLIQFQNNGVVDDSQLPKDRFSAERLKGVDSTLKIQPAKLEDSAVYLCASSSTGDQPQHFGDGTRLSIL.

The chain joins TRBV19 to TRBJ2-5, with D perhaps TRBD1 (5 bases). V was shortened by 1 base and J by 4 bases, with 13 bases between the two germline ends. Germline-derived CDR1 and CDR2 are LNHDA and SQIVND (reference sequence). The CDR3 contains 15 residues. CDR3 coding DNA: TGTGCCAGTAGTATAGCCCTCCGCAGGGCAGAGACCCAGTACTTC. This codes for CASSIALRRAETQYF.

J is TRBJ2-1 and V is TRBV10-3; D is undetermined. Germline loops: CDR1 ENHRY, CDR2 SYGVKD. The CDR3 extends over 11 amino acids. V dropped 6 bases and J dropped 7 bases, with 7 bases sitting between them. The CDR3 region is CAISGRNEQFF. CDR3 nucleotide sequence: TGTGCCATCAGCGGCCGTAATGAGCAGTTCTTC.

The chain uses TRBV1 and TRBJ1-3. TRBV1 constitutes a pseudogene. The CDR3 spans 15 residues. The CDR3: CTSSQGPEAGNTIYF. The CDR3 DNA reads TGCACCAGCAGCCAAGGGCCGGAGGCTGGAAACACCATATATTTT.

This chain uses TRBV6-1 with TRBJ1-1, with D tentatively TRBD1 (5 bases). Germline V CDR1 and CDR2: MNHNS, SASEGT. V was shortened by 5 bases and J by 0 bases, with 13 bases between the two germline ends. This CDR3 is built from 15 residues. The CDR3 DNA reads TGTGCCAGCAGTCGGACGGGGCCGATGAACACTGAAGCTTTCTTT. This encodes CASSRTGPMNTEAFF.

The gene calls are TRBV7-9 and TRBJ2-1; 11 nucleotides line up with TRBD1. The CDR3 is 15 residues long. After removal of 5 bases from V and 8 bases from J, the junction contained 8 bases not matched to a gene. Germline V gene lookup returns CDR1 SEHNR and CDR2 FQNEAQ (reference sequence). The CDR3 nucleotides are TGTGCCAGCAGCATACGGACAGGGGGCTTTCATGAGCAGTTCTTC. Amino acids: CASSIRTGGFHEQFF.

The rearrangement joins TRBV7-2 to TRBJ2-7, with 11 bases that match TRBD2. The V gene's germline CDR1 is SGHTA and CDR2 FQGNSA. J gave up 5 bases and V 3 bases, and 9 bases lay outside the gene matches. The CDR3 covers 16 residues. The CDR3 DNA is TGTGCCAGCAGCTTGTCTAGCGGGAGGCGGGGAAACGAGCAGTACTTC. Its translation: CASSLSSGRRGNEQYF.